This T cell receptor beta chain was retrieved from a study of cytomegalovirus exposure and HLA in healthy donors. This PCR relied on a set of 60 Vbeta primers and 13 Jbeta primers. Libraries were prepared by immunoSEQ multiplex PCR; TCRdb keeps only in-frame clonotypes and omits some of them. Seen here are 75,000 to 100,000 clones, 65% to 80% observed once, and the top ten hold 13% to 15%. The CDR3 contains 15 residues. V gave up 3 bases and J gave up 10 bases; unmatched junction bases: 11. Germline V CDR1 and CDR2: MDHEN, SYDVKM. Sequenced sample: PBMCs. This sequence was found in an older woman in good health and CMV-seropositive. The rearrangement links TRBV28 to TRBJ2-1; 8 bases agree with TRBD2. This CDR3 is CASSLNPGLVGEQFF. The CDR3 DNA sequence: TGTGCCAGCAGTTTGAACCCGGGACTAGTAGGGGAGCAGTTCTTC.